The entry below describes one T cell receptor (beta chain). Its antigen remains unidentified. The entry originates in a study of CD8+ T cells in alopecia areata. Background on the study: Treated individuals took tofacitinib by mouth, 5 to 10 mg twice daily. Findings and caveats of the study: Sequencing of scalp samples also captures resident alphabeta T cells of normal skin.

It was cDNA, reverse transcribed from extracted RNA, that served as the sequencing template. Using immunoSEQ multiplex PCR, the repertoire was profiled, and TCRdb retains in-frame clones only, with some absent. The sample records approximately 59,000 clones, approximately 46% being singletons. CDR1 is MGHRA and CDR2 is YSYEKL in the germline V gene. The CDR3 spans 17 residues. The ends lost 1 base at V and 3 bases at J; junction bases unmatched: 8. The sample here was CD8+ T cells sorted from blood, taken at week 0. The sequence came from a human donor with alopecia areata. The chain employs TRBV4-1 and TRBJ2-5; 10 nucleotides line up with TRBD2. The CDR3 nucleotides are TGCGCCAGCAGCCAAGTCGTAGCGGGAGGCAGCAAAGAGACCCAGTACTTC. This encodes CASSQVVAGGSKETQYF.